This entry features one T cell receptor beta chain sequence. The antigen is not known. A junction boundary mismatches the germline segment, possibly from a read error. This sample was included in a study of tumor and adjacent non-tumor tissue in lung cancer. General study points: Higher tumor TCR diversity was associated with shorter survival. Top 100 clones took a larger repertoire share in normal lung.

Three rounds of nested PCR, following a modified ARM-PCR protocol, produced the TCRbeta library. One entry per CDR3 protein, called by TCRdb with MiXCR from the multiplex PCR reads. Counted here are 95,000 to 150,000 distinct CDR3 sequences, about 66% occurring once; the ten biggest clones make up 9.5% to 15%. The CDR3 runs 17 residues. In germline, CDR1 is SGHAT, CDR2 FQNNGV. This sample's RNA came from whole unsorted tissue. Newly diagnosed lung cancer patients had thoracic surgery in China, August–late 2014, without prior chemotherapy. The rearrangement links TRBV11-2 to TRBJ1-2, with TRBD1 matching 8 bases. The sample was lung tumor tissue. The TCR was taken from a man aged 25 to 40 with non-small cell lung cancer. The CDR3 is CTSSILGTGNLNYGYTF. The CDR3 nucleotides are TGTACCAGCAGCATCCTAGGGACAGGCAACCTTAACTATGGTTACACCTTC.